A single sample gave rise to the 30 T cell receptor beta chains below, sequenced in a study of blood T cell repertoires in COVID-19. Libraries were prepared by immunoSEQ multiplex PCR; TCRdb keeps only in-frame clonotypes and omits some of them. The sample records more than 200,000 clones, over 80% being singletons. The sequenced sample consisted of PBMCs or T cells enriched from blood (not recorded which). These receptors were collected from a woman in her thirties who had been exposed to COVID-19.

The gene calls are TRBV11-2 and TRBJ1-1; 8 nucleotides match TRBD1. The CDR3 is 14 amino acids. CDR1 and CDR2 from the germline V gene are SGHAT and FQNNGV. Trimming removed 5 bases from V and 1 base from J; junction bases left unmatched: 3. The CDR3 sequence is CASSLRGRNTEAFF. In nucleotides, the CDR3 is TGTGCCAGCAGCCTCAGGGGGCGGAACACTGAAGCTTTCTTT.

V gene TRBV5-6 combines with J gene TRBJ2-1, with 10 nucleotides matching TRBD2. The CDR3 has 15 residues. Germline V gene lookup returns CDR1 SGHDT and CDR2 YYEEEE. The V gene end was trimmed by 0 bases and the J gene end by 3 bases; junction bases not matched to a gene: 0. The CDR3, as DNA: TGTGCCAGCAGCTTGGAGCGGGAGGGCTACAATGAGCAGTTCTTC. This gives the protein CASSLEREGYNEQFF.

CDR3 in amino acids: CASSVTGNSPLHF. The DNA for the CDR3 is TGTGCCAGCAGTGTGACAGGGAATTCACCCCTCCACTTT. The J gene is TRBJ1-6, the V gene TRBV6-4; 7 bases match TRBD1. Germline V gene lookup returns CDR1 MRHNA and CDR2 SNTAGT. The CDR3 sequence is 13 residues long. The J segment lost 7 bases and the V segment lost 4 bases, leaving 1 base of the junction unmatched.

The chain employs TRBV5-5 and TRBJ2-1; 7 nucleotides line up with TRBD2. Germline V CDR1 and CDR2: SGHKS, YYEKEE (reference sequence). V trimming: 10 bases; J trimming: 5 bases; junction bases outside the gene matches: 15. The CDR3 contains 15 residues. The CDR3 region is CASHPGGSWDNEQFF. CDR3 bases: TGTGCCTCCCACCCAGGCGGGAGTTGGGACAATGAGCAGTTCTTC.

Notes on this clone: The sample has other DNA sequences that encode this CDR3 too. This chain uses TRBV5-1 with TRBJ2-6, with a weak D call TRBD1 (5 bases). Germline V gene sequence: CDR1 SGHRS, CDR2 YFSETQ. V lost 2 bases, J lost 1 base, and 7 bases lay in between. CDR3 length equals 15 residues. DNA of the CDR3: TGCGCCAGCAGCTTAGGGGCGTCTGGGGCCAACGTCCTGACTTTC. This translates into CASSLGASGANVLTF.

This sequence joins TRBV19 and TRBJ2-3, with TRBD2 matching over 10 bases. The CDR3 covers 14 residues. The V gene's germline CDR1 is LNHDA and CDR2 SQIVND (reference sequence). J was trimmed by 7 bases and V by 6 bases; bases with no gene match: 7. The CDR3 DNA is TGTGCCAGTAGACCGGGACTAGCGTCATATACGCAGTATTTT. It translates to CASRPGLASYTQYF.

The V and J genes are TRBV10-3 and TRBJ2-2, with 8 bases matching TRBD1. Germline assignment: CDR1 ENHRY and CDR2 SYGVKD. The CDR3 loop spans 15 amino acids. V shed 6 bases and J 3 bases; nucleotides not matched to a gene: 6. The CDR3 is CAIRPGGWDTGELFF. The DNA for the CDR3 is TGTGCCATCAGACCAGGGGGCTGGGACACCGGGGAGCTGTTTTTT.

This chain connects TRBV4-1 to TRBJ2-7, with 8 bases that match TRBD2. J lost 6 bases, V lost 0 bases, and 7 bases had no gene match. Germline V CDR1 and CDR2: MGHRA, YSYEKL. This CDR3 has 15 residues. CDR3 region: CASSQDLGLVGEQYF. In nucleotides, the CDR3 is TGCGCCAGCAGCCAAGATCTGGGACTAGTCGGCGAGCAGTACTTC.

The chain uses TRBV11-2 and TRBJ2-5; 8 nucleotides match TRBD1. Germline CDR1 is SGHAT and CDR2 is FQNNGV. V gave up 1 base and J gave up 5 bases; unmatched junction bases: 3. The CDR3 contains 14 residues. The CDR3 bases are TGTGCCAGCAGCTTAGCAGGGGGCAGCGAGACCCAGTACTTC. Encoded protein: CASSLAGGSETQYF.

V and J are TRBV28 and TRBJ2-7, with 7 bases fitting TRBD1. CDR3 length: 14 residues. Losses at the gene ends were 7 bases for V and 2 bases for J; bases not matched to a gene: 8. Per germline, CDR1 MDHEN and CDR2 SYDVKM. CDR3 sequence reads: CASNNRGSPYEQYF. The CDR3 DNA reads TGTGCCAGCAACAACAGGGGATCCCCCTACGAGCAGTACTTC.

The chain uses TRBV7-9 and TRBJ2-3, with a possible D match to TRBD1 (5 bases). Deletions cut 2 bases from V and 1 base from J, with 13 bases between. The CDR3 has 16 amino acids. Germline V lookup: CDR1 SEHNR, CDR2 FQNEAQ (reference sequence). CDR3 coding DNA: TGTGCCAGCAGCTTATCGGTGGGGCTCGGCACAGATACGCAGTATTTT. This gives the protein CASSLSVGLGTDTQYF.

This sequence joins TRBV14 and TRBJ2-6; 7 bases agree with TRBD2. CDR3 length: 16 residues. Trimming took 1 base from V and 2 from J; bases not matched to a gene: 2. Germline CDR1 is SGHDN and CDR2 is FVKESK. The CDR3 region has the DNA TGTGCCAGCAGCCAAGGGGCGGGGGCTGGGGCCAACGTCCTGACTTTC. Its protein product is CASSQGAGAGANVLTF.

This clone was seen just once. As DNA, the CDR3 is TGTGCCAGCAGCCCCGGTCCTAAAGCTTTCTTT. This sequence encodes CASSPGPKAFF. The chain recombines TRBV6-5 with TRBJ1-1; no reliable D call. V lost 6 bases, J lost 9 bases, and 11 bases lay in between. This CDR3 has 11 amino acids. Germline-derived CDR1 and CDR2 are MNHEY and SVGAGI.

The chain recombines TRBV28 with TRBJ2-5; the match to TRBD1 covers 7 bases. Germline CDR1 and CDR2: MDHEN and SYDVKM. V shed 6 bases, J shed 5 bases, and the junction held 12 bases outside the gene matches. There are 15 residues in the CDR3. The CDR3, as DNA: TGTGCCAGCAGGGTAGGGGGCCAGGGGATCGAGACCCAGTACTTC. Encoded protein: CASRVGGQGIETQYF. The complete variable domain, with remaining parts taken from reference TRBV28 and TRBJ2-5, reads DVKVTQSSRYLVKRTGEKVFLECVQDMDHENMFWYRQDPGLGLRLIYFSYDVKMKEKGDIPEGYSVSREKKERFSLILESASTNQTSMYLCASRVGGQGIETQYFGPGTRLLVL.

The genes are TRBV6-5 and TRBJ2-7, with no clear D. The germline CDR1 and CDR2 sequences are MNHEY and SVGAGI. V was pared by 10 bases and J by 6 bases, with 16 bases between. This CDR3 has 12 amino acids. The CDR3: CATSPIPGEQYF. In DNA form, the CDR3 reads TGTGCCACCAGCCCGATTCCAGGCGAGCAGTACTTC.

A single count supports this clone. The chain employs TRBV11-2 and TRBJ2-2; tentative D call: TRBD1 (6 bases). V lost 5 bases, J lost 6 bases, and 13 bases lay in between. The V gene's germline CDR1 is SGHAT and CDR2 FQNNGV. The length of the CDR3 is 14 residues. CDR3 residues: CASSLNRVPGELFF. CDR3 sequence (DNA): TGTGCCAGCAGCCTAAACAGGGTTCCCGGGGAGCTGTTTTTT.

This clone showed up just once. This chain connects TRBV1 to TRBJ1-5. TRBV1 is a documented pseudogene. The CDR3 is made up of 16 amino acids. The CDR3 DNA reads as TGCACCAGCAGCCAAGACGAAGCGGTTAGCAATCAGCCCCAGCATTTT. Protein: CTSSQDEAVSNQPQHF.

This chain's CDR3 is CASSQRERGGQPQHF. As DNA, the CDR3 is TGCGCCAGCAGCCAAAGGGAGAGAGGGGGTCAGCCCCAGCATTTT. The chain combines TRBV4-1 with TRBJ1-5; D is perhaps TRBD1 (6 bases). CDR1 is MGHRA, CDR2 YSYEKL, per germline. This CDR3 region has 15 residues. Trimming removed 2 bases from V and 6 bases from J, with 14 bases in between.

The chain recombines TRBV28 with TRBJ2-1, with a weak D call TRBD2 (7 bases). This CDR3 comprises 14 residues. CDR1 MDHEN and CDR2 SYDVKM come from the germline V gene. Trimming shortened V by 6 bases and J by 7 bases, and 16 bases separated the two germline ends. CDR3 protein: CASSSRGAQNEQFF. CDR3 coding DNA: TGTGCCAGCAGCTCCCGGGGGGCGCAAAATGAGCAGTTCTTC.

The table lists this clone with a few counts. The rearrangement joins TRBV2 to TRBJ1-5; 7 positions match TRBD1. CDR1 and CDR2 (germline): SNHLY, FYNNEI. CDR3 length: 15 amino acids. With V trimmed by 6 bases and J by 3 bases, 8 bases remained unmatched. CDR3 sequence reads: CASRIPGTDNQPQHF. CDR3 sequence (DNA): TGTGCCAGCAGAATCCCCGGGACAGACAATCAGCCCCAGCATTTT.

The gene calls are TRBV19 and TRBJ1-6; D is unresolved. Germline CDR1 is LNHDA and CDR2 is SQIVND (reference sequence). The CDR3 has 15 amino acids. Trimming stripped 6 bases from V and 7 bases from J, with 16 bases between. CDR3 amino acids: CASSPGRTSNSPLHF. The CDR3 nucleotides are TGTGCCAGTAGCCCCGGACGGACTTCCAATTCACCCCTCCACTTT.

Only a few counts were recorded for this clone. V usage is TRBV9 and J usage is TRBJ2-1; D is perhaps TRBD2 (5 bases). V was trimmed by 1 base and J by 5 bases, leaving 10 bases between them. The V gene's germline CDR1 is SGDLS and CDR2 YYNGEE. The CDR3 loop spans 14 amino acids. The CDR3 loop reads CASSVSETNNEQFF. CDR3 nucleotide sequence: TGTGCCAGCAGCGTATCAGAGACTAACAATGAGCAGTTCTTC.

This rearrangement joins TRBV6-5 to TRBJ1-5; D is possibly TRBD1 (6 bases). The CDR3 is made up of 14 amino acids. Looked up from germline, CDR1 is MNHEY and CDR2 is SVGAGI. With 0 bases removed from V and 6 bases from J, the gap between germline ends came to 9 bases. The CDR3 loop reads CASSYSRGGQPQHF. CDR3 bases: TGTGCCAGCAGTTACTCGAGGGGGGGTCAGCCCCAGCATTTT.

V and J are TRBV5-1 and TRBJ2-7, with D tentatively TRBD2 (6 bases). In germline, CDR1 is SGHRS, CDR2 YFSETQ. The CDR3 length is 16 residues. Trimming took off 0 bases at V and 1 base at J, with 14 bases between the two ends. The CDR3: CASSLGASVTSYEQYF. CDR3 sequence (DNA): TGCGCCAGCAGCTTGGGAGCTAGCGTGACGTCCTACGAGCAGTACTTC.

This clone was seen more than once but under ten times. The chain links TRBV5-5 to TRBJ2-1, with 11 bases that match TRBD2. Per germline, CDR1 SGHKS and CDR2 YYEKEE (reference sequence). The V segment lost 0 bases and the J segment 8 bases; nucleotides outside the gene matches: 4. This CDR3 has 15 residues. CDR3 nucleotide sequence: TGTGCCAGCAGCTTGGTAACTAGCGGGAGAGATGAGCAGTTCTTC. Translating gives CASSLVTSGRDEQFF.

This chain uses TRBV7-9 with TRBJ1-2; tentatively, D is TRBD1 (6 bases). The germline CDR1 and CDR2 sequences are SEHNR and FQNEAQ (reference sequence). The CDR3 consists of 14 residues. Trimming shortened V by 5 bases and J by 7 bases, and 17 bases separated the two germline ends. In DNA form, the CDR3 reads TGTGCCAGCAGCGTACAACAGGGAACGAGTGGCTACACCTTC. Translation gives CASSVQQGTSGYTF.

This chain links TRBV7-9 with TRBJ2-3; D is perhaps TRBD1 (6 bases). Trimming pared 5 bases from V and 6 bases from J, leaving 18 bases between. Looked up from germline, CDR1 is SEHNR and CDR2 is FQNEAQ (reference sequence). The CDR3 length is 15 residues. The CDR3 DNA follows: TGTGCCAGCAGCCGAATACAGGGTATGATGGATACGCAGTATTTT. Protein: CASSRIQGMMDTQYF.

This chain connects TRBV4-1 to TRBJ2-7; no reliable D call. V was shortened by 0 bases and J by 2 bases, with 5 bases between the two germline ends. The CDR3 is made up of 13 amino acids. The germline CDR1 and CDR2 sequences are MGHRA and YSYEKL. The CDR3 protein is CASSQDLAYEQYF. CDR3 nucleotides: TGCGCCAGCAGCCAAGATCTAGCCTACGAGCAGTACTTC.

This clone was seen only a few times. V gene TRBV28 combines with J gene TRBJ1-2; 10 bases map to TRBD1. Germline V CDR1 and CDR2: MDHEN, SYDVKM. V trimming: 5 bases; J trimming: 8 bases; junction bases outside the gene matches: 14. CDR3 length: 16 residues. The CDR3 bases are TGTGCCAGCAGTCCAGACAGGGGGCTTGCGTATGCGGGCTACACCTTC. This codes for CASSPDRGLAYAGYTF.

The chain joins TRBV2 to TRBJ1-5; D not certain. Trimming removed 8 bases at V and 1 base at J, with 9 bases between. The CDR3 contains 13 residues. Germline CDR1 and CDR2: SNHLY and FYNNEI. The CDR3 reads CASAMWSNQPQHF. The CDR3 nucleotides are TGTGCCAGCGCGATGTGGAGCAATCAGCCCCAGCATTTT.